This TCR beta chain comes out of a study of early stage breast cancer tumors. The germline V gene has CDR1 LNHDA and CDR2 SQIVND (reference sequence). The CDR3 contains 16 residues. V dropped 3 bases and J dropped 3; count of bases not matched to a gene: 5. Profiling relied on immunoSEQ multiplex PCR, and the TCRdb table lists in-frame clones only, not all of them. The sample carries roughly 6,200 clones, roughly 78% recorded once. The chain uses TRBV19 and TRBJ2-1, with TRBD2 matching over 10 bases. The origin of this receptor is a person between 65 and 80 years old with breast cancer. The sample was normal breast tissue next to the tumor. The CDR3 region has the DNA TGTGCCAGTAGTATTGAGGCTAGCGGGGGCTACAATGAGCAGTTCTTC. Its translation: CASSIEASGGYNEQFF.